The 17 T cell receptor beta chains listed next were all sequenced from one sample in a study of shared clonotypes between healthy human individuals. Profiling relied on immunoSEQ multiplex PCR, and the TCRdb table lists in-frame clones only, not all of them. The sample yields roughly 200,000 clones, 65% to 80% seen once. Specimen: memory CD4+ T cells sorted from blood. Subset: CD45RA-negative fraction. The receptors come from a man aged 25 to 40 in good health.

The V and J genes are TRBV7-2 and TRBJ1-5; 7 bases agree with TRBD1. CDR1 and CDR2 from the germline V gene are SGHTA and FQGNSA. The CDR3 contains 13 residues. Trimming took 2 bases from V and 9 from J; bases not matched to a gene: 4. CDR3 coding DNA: TGTGCCAGCAGCTTAAGACAGGGTGCGCCCCAGCATTTT. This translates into CASSLRQGAPQHF.

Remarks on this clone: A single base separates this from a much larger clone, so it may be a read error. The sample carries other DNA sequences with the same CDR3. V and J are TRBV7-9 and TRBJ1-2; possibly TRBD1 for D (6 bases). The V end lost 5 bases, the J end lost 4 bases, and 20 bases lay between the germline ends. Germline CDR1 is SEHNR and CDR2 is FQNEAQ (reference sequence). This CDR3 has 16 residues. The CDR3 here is CASSPMGGQPGYGYTF. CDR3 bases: TGTGCCAGCAGCCCGATGGGGGGGCAGCCCGGCTATGGCTACACCTTC. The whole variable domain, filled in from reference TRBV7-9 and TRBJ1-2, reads DTGVSQNPRHKITKRGQNVTFRCDPISEHNRLYWYRQTLGQGPEFLTYFQNEAQLEKSRLLSDRFSAERPKGSFSTLEIQRTEQGDSAMYLCASSPMGGQPGYGYTFGSGTRLTVV.

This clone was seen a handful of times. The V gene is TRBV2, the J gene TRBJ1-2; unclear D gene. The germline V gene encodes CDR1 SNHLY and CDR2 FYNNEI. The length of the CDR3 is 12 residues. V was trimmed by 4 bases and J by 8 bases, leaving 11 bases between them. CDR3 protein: CASSVEESGYTF. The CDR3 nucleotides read TGTGCCAGCAGTGTGGAGGAGAGCGGCTACACCTTC.

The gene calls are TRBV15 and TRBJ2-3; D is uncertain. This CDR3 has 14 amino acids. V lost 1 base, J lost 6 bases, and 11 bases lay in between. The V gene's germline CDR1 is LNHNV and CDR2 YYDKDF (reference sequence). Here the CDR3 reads CATSRVGIPDTQYF. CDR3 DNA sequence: TGTGCCACCAGCAGAGTCGGTATACCGGATACGCAGTATTTT.

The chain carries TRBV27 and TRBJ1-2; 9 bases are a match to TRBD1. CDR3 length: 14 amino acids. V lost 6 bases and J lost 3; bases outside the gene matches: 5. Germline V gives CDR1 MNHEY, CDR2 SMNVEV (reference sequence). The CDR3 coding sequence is TGTGCCAGCAGATCGGGACAGGGTTACTATGGCTACACCTTC. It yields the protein CASRSGQGYYGYTF.

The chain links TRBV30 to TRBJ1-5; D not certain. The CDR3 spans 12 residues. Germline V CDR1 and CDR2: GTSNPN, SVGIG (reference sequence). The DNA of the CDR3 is TGTGCGGCAGAGACTAGCAATCAGCCCCAGCATTTT. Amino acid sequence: CAAETSNQPQHF.

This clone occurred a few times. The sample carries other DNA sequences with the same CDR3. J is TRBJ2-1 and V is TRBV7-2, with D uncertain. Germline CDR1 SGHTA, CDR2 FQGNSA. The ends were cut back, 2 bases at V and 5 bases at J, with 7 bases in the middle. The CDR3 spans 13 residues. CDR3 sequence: CASSLSRDNEQFF. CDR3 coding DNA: TGTGCCAGCAGCTTATCCCGGGACAATGAGCAGTTCTTC.

The chain's CDR3 is CASSRSGVPQNTEAFF. CDR3 DNA sequence: TGTGCCAGCAGCCGTAGCGGGGTCCCCCAGAACACTGAAGCTTTCTTT. The rearrangement links TRBV9 to TRBJ1-1; D remains ambiguous. V lost 4 bases to trimming and J lost 1 base, with 17 bases between them. The CDR3 consists of 16 residues. Germline V gene data show CDR1 as SGDLS and CDR2 as YYNGEE.

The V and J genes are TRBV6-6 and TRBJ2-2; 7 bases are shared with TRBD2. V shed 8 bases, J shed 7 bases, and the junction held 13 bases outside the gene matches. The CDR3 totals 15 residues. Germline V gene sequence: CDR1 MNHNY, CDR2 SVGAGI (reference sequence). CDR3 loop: CASGRLAARVGELFF. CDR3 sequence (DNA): TGTGCCAGCGGCAGACTAGCAGCGAGGGTCGGGGAGCTGTTTTTT.

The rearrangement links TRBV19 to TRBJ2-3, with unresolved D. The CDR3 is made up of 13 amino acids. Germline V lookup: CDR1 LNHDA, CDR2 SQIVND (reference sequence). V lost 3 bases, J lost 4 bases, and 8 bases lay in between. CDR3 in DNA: TGTGCCAGTAGTATTATAGGGTCAGATACGCAGTATTTT. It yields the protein CASSIIGSDTQYF.

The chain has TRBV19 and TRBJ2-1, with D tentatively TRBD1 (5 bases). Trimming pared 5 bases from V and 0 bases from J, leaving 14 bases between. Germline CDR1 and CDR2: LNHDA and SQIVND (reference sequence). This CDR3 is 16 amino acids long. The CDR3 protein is CASSPWGASSYNEQFF. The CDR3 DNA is TGTGCCAGTAGTCCCTGGGGCGCGAGCTCCTACAATGAGCAGTTCTTC.

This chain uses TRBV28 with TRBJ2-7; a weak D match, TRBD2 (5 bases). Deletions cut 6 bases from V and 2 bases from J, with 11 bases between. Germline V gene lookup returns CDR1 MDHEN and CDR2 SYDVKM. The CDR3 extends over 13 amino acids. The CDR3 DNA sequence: TGTGCCAGCAGGGGGTTCGGGACCTACGAGCAGTACTTC. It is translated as CASRGFGTYEQYF.

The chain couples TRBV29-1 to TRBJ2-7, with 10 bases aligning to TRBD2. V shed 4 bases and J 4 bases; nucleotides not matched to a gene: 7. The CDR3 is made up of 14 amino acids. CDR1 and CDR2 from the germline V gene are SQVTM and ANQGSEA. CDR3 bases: TGCAGCGTTGTGGGACTAGCGAGTCAATACGAGCAGTACTTC. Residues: CSVVGLASQYEQYF.

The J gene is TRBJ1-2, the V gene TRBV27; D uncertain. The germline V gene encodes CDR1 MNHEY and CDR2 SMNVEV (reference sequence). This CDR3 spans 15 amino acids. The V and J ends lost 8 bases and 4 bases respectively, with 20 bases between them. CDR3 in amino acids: CASCPIGGIFYGYTF. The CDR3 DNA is TGTGCCAGCTGTCCTATTGGTGGGATCTTCTATGGCTACACCTTC.

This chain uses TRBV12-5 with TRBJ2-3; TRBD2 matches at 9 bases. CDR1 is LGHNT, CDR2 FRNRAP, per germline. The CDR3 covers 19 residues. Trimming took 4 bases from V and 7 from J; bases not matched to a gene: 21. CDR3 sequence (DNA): TGTGCTAGTGGTTCTCGACAGGGAGATTCTAGCGGGACGATGAATACGCAGTATTTT. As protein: CASGSRQGDSSGTMNTQYF.

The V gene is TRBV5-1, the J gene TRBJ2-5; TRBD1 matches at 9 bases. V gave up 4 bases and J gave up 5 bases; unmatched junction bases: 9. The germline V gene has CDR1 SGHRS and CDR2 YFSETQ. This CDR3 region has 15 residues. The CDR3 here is CASSPGQGKEETQYF. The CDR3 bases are TGCGCCAGCAGCCCCGGACAGGGGAAGGAGGAGACCCAGTACTTC.

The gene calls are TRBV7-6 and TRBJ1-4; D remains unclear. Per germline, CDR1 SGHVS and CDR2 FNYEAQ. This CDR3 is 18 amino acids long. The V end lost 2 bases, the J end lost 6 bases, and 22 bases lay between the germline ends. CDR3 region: CASSLSDMFLQADEKLFF. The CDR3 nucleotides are TGTGCCAGCAGCTTATCCGATATGTTCCTCCAGGCCGATGAAAAACTGTTTTTT.